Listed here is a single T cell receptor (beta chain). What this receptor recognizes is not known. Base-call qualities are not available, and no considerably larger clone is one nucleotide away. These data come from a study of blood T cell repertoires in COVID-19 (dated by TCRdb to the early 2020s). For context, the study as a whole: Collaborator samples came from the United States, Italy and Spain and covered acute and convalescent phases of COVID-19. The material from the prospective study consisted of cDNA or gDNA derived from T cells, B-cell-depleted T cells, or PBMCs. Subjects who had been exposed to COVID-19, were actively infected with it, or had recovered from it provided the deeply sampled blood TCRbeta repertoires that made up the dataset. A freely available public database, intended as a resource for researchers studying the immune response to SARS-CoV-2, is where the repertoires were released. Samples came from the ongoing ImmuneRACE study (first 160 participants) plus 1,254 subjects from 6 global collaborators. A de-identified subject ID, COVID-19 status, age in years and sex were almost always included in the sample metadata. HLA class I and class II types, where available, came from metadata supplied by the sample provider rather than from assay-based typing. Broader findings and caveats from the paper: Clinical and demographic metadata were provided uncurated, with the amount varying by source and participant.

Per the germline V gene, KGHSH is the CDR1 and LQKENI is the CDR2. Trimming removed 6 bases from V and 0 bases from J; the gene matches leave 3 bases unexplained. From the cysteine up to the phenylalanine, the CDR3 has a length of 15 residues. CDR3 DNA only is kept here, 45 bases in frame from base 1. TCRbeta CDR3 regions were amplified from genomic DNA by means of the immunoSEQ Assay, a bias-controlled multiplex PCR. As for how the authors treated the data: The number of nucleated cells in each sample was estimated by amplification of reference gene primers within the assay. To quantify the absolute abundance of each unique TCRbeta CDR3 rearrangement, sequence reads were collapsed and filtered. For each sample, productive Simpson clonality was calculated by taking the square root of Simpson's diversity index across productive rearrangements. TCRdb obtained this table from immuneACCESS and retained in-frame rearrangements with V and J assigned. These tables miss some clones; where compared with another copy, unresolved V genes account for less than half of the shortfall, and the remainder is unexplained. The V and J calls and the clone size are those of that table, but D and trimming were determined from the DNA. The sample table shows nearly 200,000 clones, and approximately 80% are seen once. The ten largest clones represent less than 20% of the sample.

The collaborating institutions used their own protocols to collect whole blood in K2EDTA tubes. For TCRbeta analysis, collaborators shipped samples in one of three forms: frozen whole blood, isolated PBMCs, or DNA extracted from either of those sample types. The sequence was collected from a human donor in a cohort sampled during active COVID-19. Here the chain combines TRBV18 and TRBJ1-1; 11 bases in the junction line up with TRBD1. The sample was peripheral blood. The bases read TGTGCCAGCTCCGGGACAGGGGGGATGAACACTGAAGCTTTCTTT. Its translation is CASSGTGGMNTEAFF.